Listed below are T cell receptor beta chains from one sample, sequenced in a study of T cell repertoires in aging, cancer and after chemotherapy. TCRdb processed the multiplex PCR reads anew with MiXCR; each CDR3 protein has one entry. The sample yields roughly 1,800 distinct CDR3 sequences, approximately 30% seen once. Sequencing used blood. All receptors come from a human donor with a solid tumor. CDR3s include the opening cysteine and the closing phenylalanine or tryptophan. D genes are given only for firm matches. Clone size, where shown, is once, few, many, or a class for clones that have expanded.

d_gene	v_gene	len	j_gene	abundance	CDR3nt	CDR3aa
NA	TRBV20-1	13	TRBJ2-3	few	TGCAGTGCTAGAGATCCAGCCCCAGATACGCAGTATTTT	CSARDPAPDTQYF
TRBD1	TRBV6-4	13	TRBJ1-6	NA	TGTGCCAGCAGTGGGACAGGGGGCTCACCCCTCCACTTT	CASSGTGGSPLHF
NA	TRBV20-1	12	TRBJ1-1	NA	TGCAGTGCCTCACGACACATCACTGAAGCTTTCTTT	CSASRHITEAFF
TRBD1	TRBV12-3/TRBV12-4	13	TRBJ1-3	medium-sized	TGTGCCAGCAGTCCGGAACGACAGGGGGCAGTTTATTTT	CASSPERQGAVYF
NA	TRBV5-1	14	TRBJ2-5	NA	TGCGCCAGCAGCTTGGCAGGGGCAGGGGAGACCCAGTACTTC	CASSLAGAGETQYF
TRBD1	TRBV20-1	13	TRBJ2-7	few	TGCAGTACTCCGGGACAGGGGGACTACGAGCAGTACTTC	CSTPGQGDYEQYF
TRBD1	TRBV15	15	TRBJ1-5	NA	TGTGCCACCAGCAGGGCAGGGACAGGCAATCAGCCCCAGCATTTT	CATSRAGTGNQPQHF
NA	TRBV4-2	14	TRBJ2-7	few	TGTGCCAGCAGCCAAACCACAGGTTCCTACGAGCAGTACTTC	CASSQTTGSYEQYF
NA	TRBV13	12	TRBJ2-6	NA	TGTGCCAGCAGCTCCGGGGCCAACGTCCTGACTTTC	CASSSGANVLTF
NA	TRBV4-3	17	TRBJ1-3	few	TGCGCCAGCAGCCAAGGGGGGGCATTAGGGGCAGGAAACACCATATATTTT	CASSQGGALGAGNTIYF
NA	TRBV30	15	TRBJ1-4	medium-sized	TGTGCCTGGAGGGAGGAGACCGGGCCCGCTGAAAAACTGTTTTTT	CAWREETGPAEKLFF
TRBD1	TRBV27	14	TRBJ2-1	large	TGTGCCAGCGCACAACAGGGGGCCCACAATGAGCAGTTCTTC	CASAQQGAHNEQFF
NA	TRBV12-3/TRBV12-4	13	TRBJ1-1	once	TGTGCCAGCAGTTTACCAGGGAACACTGAAGCTTTCTTT	CASSLPGNTEAFF
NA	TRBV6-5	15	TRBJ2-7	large	TGTGCCAGCAGTTATACTCGGGGGCTTAGGGACGAGCAGTACTTC	CASSYTRGLRDEQYF
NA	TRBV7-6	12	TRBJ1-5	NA	TGTGCCAGCAGCCCCCGCAATCAGCCCCAGCATTTT	CASSPRNQPQHF
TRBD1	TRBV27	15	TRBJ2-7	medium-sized	TGTGCCAGCAGCCCCTCCTGGGGACAGAGCTACGAGCAGTACTTC	CASSPSWGQSYEQYF
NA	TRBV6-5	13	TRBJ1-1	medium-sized	TGTGCCAGCAGTTACTCGGACCGCCTGGGAGCTTTCTTT	CASSYSDRLGAFF
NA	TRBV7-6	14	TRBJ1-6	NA	TGTGCCAGCAGCCCCCAGCAAGAGGGTTCACCCCTCCACTTT	CASSPQQEGSPLHF
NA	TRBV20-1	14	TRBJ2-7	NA	TGCAGTGCTGCCGGACAGCTTTTCTCCTACGAGCAGTACTTC	CSAAGQLFSYEQYF
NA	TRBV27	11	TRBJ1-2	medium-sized	TGTGCCAGCAGTTTATCCCCAATCTACACCTTC	CASSLSPIYTF
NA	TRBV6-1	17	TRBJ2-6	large	TGTGCCAGCAGTGGGACAGCAAATCTCTCTGGGGCCAACGTCCTGACTTTC	CASSGTANLSGANVLTF
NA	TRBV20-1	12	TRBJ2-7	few	TGCAGTGCTTCCCTCCCCTCCTACGAGCAGTACTTC	CSASLPSYEQYF
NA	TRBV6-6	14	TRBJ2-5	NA	TGTGCCAGCAGCTTAATACAGGTGGGAGAGACCCAGTACTTC	CASSLIQVGETQYF
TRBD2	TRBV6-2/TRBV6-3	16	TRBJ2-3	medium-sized	TGTGCCAGCAGTTACTCCAGCGGGGGGGTTAAGGATACGCAGTATTTT	CASSYSSGGVKDTQYF
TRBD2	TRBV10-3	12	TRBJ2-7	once	TGCGCCAGCGGGGCGCTCTCCTACGAGCAGTACTTC	CASGALSYEQYF
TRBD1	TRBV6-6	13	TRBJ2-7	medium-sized	TGTGCCAGCAGTCGGGACAGTTACTACGAGCAGTACTTC	CASSRDSYYEQYF
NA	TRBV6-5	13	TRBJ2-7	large	TGTGCCAGCAGTCACCGGGACGGGTACGAGCAGTACTTC	CASSHRDGYEQYF
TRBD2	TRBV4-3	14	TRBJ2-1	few	TGCGCCAGCAGCCAAGATGGGGTAGCGGGGAGGATGTTCTTC	CASSQDGVAGRMFF
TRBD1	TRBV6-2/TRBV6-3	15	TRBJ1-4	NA	TGTGCCAGCAGTACGACAGGGGGCCGTATTGAAAAACTGTTTTTT	CASSTTGGRIEKLFF
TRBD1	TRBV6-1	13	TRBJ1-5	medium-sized	TGTGCCAGTTCCGGGACAGGCAATCAGCCCCAGCATTTT	CASSGTGNQPQHF
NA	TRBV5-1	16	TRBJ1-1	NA	TGCGCCAGCAGCTTGGTGTGGGGGCAAGCGAACACTGAAGCTTTCTTT	CASSLVWGQANTEAFF
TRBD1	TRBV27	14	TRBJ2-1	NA	TGTGCCAGCACCGGACAGGCCAGCTCCTACGAGCAGTTCTTC	CASTGQASSYEQFF
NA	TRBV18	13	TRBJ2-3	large	TGTGCCAGCTCGAAAACACCCACAGATACGCAGTATTTT	CASSKTPTDTQYF
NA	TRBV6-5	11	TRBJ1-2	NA	TGTGCCAGCAGTTACGAGGGTGGCTACACCTTC	CASSYEGGYTF
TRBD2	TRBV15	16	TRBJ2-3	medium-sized	TGTGCCACCAGCAGAGTGGTTAGCGGGGACACAGATACGCAGTATTTT	CATSRVVSGDTDTQYF
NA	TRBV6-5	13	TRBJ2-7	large	TGTGCCAGCAGTTATCGCAGGGCGTACGAGCAGTACTTC	CASSYRRAYEQYF